This T cell receptor beta chain was recorded in a study of T cells in Graves' hyperthyroidism and ophthalmopathy. The CDR3 is 15 amino acids. Germline CDR1 and CDR2: SQVTM and ANQGSEA. Trimming at V came to 4 bases and at J to 3 bases, leaving 7 bases not matched to a gene. This clonotype showed up just a few times. RNA transcripts provided the source from which TCR beta CDR3 regions were amplified. Using the HTBI primer set, a first-round RT-PCR was run on the TCR CDR3. TCRdb re-derived calls from the multiplex PCR reads in MiXCR, one entry per CDR3 protein. The table has over 650,000 distinct CDR3 sequences, around 15% seen once.

The chain carries TRBV29-1 and TRBJ2-3; 10 nucleotides match TRBD2. The sequenced material came from blood. The clonotype comes from a young man with Graves' hyperthyroidism. The CDR3 DNA sequence: TGCAGCGTTGCGGCTAGCGGGAGTTCTACAGATACGCAGTATTTT. Amino acid sequence: CSVAASGSSTDTQYF.